These 9 T cell receptor beta chains share one sample of origin, sequenced in a study of T cells in Graves' hyperthyroidism and ophthalmopathy. Amplified TCR beta CDR3 regions derived from RNA transcripts. The study used the HTBI primer set for a first-round RT-PCR of the TCR CDR3. TCRdb re-called the multiplex PCR reads with MiXCR, one entry per CDR3 protein. There are roughly 500,000 distinct CDR3 sequences in the sample; roughly 22% occur only once, and approximately 49% lies in the top ten. Sequencing was carried out using blood. These receptors all come from a woman between 65 and 79 years old with Graves' ophthalmopathy.

This clonotype was detected only a few times. The V gene is TRBV29-1, the J gene TRBJ2-3; unclear D gene. The CDR3 length is 15 residues. CDR1 and CDR2 from the germline V gene are SQVTM and ANQGSEA. Deletions cut 6 bases from V and 0 bases from J, with 16 bases between. CDR3 sequence: CSVGMGSASTDTQYF. The CDR3 DNA is TGCAGCGTCGGTATGGGGTCCGCTAGCACAGATACGCAGTATTTT.

The CDR3 here is CASRQTGISNQPQHF. CDR3 in DNA: TGTGCCAGCAGGCAGACAGGTATTAGCAATCAGCCCCAGCATTTT. The chain combines TRBV6-1 with TRBJ1-5; D may be TRBD1 (6 bases). Trimming shortened V by 6 bases and J by 0 bases, and 12 bases separated the two germline ends. This CDR3 region has 15 residues. In germline, CDR1 is MNHNS, CDR2 SASEGT.

This clonotype has more than one count but fewer than ten. The chain uses TRBV2 and TRBJ1-4; D gene unclear. Trimming shortened V by 7 bases and J by 2 bases, and 17 bases separated the two germline ends. Germline V gene sequence: CDR1 SNHLY, CDR2 FYNNEI. The length of the CDR3 is 16 residues. The CDR3 DNA is TGTGCCAGCACCTTCATAGCAGGTGGGACTAATGAAAAACTGTTTTTT. Protein: CASTFIAGGTNEKLFF.

This clonotype was detected only a few times. V usage is TRBV11-2 and J usage is TRBJ2-2; D call uncertain. The CDR3 contains 17 residues. V dropped 1 base and J dropped 0 bases, with 12 bases sitting between them. Germline-derived CDR1 and CDR2 are SGHAT and FQNNGV. CDR3 coding DNA: TGTGCCAGCAGCTTAGGCCCAGCCGCTACGAACACCGGGGAGCTGTTTTTT. This sequence encodes CASSLGPAATNTGELFF.

The chain joins TRBV12-5 to TRBJ2-3; the D gene is possibly TRBD1 (6 bases). The germline gives CDR1 LGHNT, CDR2 FRNRAP. The V end was cut by 5 bases, the J end by 0 bases, with 9 bases between. This CDR3 comprises 14 residues. This chain's CDR3 is CASGGQISTDTQYF. As DNA, the CDR3 is TGTGCTAGTGGTGGACAGATCAGCACAGATACGCAGTATTTT.

This clonotype was seen only a few times. The chain is built from TRBV2 and TRBJ2-6; 8 nucleotides agree with TRBD1. The CDR3 contains 20 residues. The germline V gene encodes CDR1 SNHLY and CDR2 FYNNEI. The V and J ends lost 2 bases and 0 bases, in that order; junction bases with no gene match: 12. The CDR3 reads CASSEQVRHRGNSGANVLTF. The DNA of the CDR3 is TGTGCCAGCAGTGAACAAGTGAGGCACAGGGGGAACTCTGGGGCCAACGTCCTGACTTTC.

This clonotype appeared a few times. The chain recombines TRBV29-1 with TRBJ2-7; D is unresolved. Germline V gives CDR1 SQVTM, CDR2 ANQGSEA. The CDR3 consists of 13 residues. V was shortened by 2 bases and J by 0 bases, with 8 bases between the two germline ends. The CDR3 DNA reads as TGCAGCGTTGAATTTCAGGCCTCCTACGAGCAGTACTTC. Amino acid sequence: CSVEFQASYEQYF.

This clonotype came up a few times. The V call is TRBV7-2, the J call TRBJ2-7, with D tentatively TRBD2 (5 bases). V was shortened by 8 bases and J by 2 bases, with 16 bases between the two germline ends. Germline V CDR1 and CDR2: SGHTA, FQGNSA. This CDR3 region has 14 residues. The CDR3 DNA sequence: TGTGCCAGCGGCAGCGGACTTTCTCCCTACGAGCAGTACTTC. This codes for CASGSGLSPYEQYF.

This sequence joins TRBV20-1 and TRBJ2-7, with D maybe TRBD1 (6 bases). This CDR3 contains 14 residues. Looked up from germline, CDR1 is DFQATT and CDR2 is SNEGSKA (reference sequence). The ends were cut back, 1 base at V and 2 bases at J, with 12 bases in the middle. In DNA, the CDR3 is TGCAGTGCTAGAGTGGGGACATTTACCTACGAGCAGTACTTC. This encodes CSARVGTFTYEQYF.